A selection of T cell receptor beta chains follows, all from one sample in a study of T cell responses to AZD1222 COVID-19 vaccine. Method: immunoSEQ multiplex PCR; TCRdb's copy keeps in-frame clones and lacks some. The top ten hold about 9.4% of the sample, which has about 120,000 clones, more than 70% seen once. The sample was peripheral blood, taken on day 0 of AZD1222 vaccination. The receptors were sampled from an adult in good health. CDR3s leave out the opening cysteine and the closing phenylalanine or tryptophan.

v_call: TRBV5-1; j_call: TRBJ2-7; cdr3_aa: ASSLETGGYEQY
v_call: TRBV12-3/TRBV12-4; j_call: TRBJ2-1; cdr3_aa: ASSSGIRDEQF
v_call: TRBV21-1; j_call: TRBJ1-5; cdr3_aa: ASSKVSEFSNQPQH
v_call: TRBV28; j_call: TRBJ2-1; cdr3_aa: ATPPGRGYNEQF
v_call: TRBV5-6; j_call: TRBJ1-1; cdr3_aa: ASTRDPMENTEAF
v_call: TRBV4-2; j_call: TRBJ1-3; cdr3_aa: ASSQGGQGNTIY
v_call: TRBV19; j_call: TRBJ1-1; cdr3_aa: ASSIGGRNTEAF
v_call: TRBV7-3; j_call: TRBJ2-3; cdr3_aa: ASSLLSTDTQY
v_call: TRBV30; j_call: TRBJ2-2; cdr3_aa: AWSVQVSGELF
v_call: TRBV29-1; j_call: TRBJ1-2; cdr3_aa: SVGTDGPYGYT
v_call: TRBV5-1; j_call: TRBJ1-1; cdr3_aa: ASSLEASSRAF
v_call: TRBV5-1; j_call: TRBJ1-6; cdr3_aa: ASSLEAGLSLH
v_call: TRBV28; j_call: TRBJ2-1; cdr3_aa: ASSLAFARGRNNEQF
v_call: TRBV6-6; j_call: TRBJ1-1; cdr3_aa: ASSYAGGRNTEAF
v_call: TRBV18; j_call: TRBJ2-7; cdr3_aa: ASSSSPGGYEQY
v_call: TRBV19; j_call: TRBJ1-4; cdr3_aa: ATRGQGNEKLF
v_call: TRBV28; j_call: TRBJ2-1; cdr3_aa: ASTSRLAGENEQF
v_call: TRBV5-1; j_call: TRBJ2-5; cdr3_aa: ASSLQTAQETQY
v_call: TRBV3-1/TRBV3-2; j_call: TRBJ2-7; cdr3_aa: ASSRYSREQY
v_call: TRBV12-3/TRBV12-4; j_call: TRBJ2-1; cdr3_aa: ASKVENEQF
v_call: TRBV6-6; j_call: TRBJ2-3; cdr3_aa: ASSYPATTDTQY
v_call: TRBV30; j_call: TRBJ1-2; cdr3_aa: AWSQRRWDSLSYGYT
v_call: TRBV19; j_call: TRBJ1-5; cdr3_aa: ASSPTTGVAH
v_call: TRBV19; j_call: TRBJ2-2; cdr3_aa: ASSIEYSTGELF
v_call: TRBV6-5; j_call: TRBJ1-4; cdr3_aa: ASSPLAQGSEKLF
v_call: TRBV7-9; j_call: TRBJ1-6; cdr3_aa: ASSLGATTLH